The 7 T cell receptor beta chains given below trace back to one sample, sequenced in a study of blood T cell repertoires in COVID-19. Assay used: immunoSEQ multiplex PCR; TCRdb lists only in-frame clones, some missing. The sample lists 150,000 to 200,000 clones; about 86% were seen once. Material: peripheral blood. The receptor source for this set is a woman aged 60-75 years with COVID-19, enrolled during active disease.

The rearrangement uses TRBV6-2 or TRBV6-3 and TRBJ2-7; 12 nucleotides align to TRBD2. The CDR3 spans 17 residues. The trim removed 0 bases at V and 7 bases at J, leaving 10 bases unmatched. Germline lookup yields CDR1 MNHEY and CDR2 SVGEGT. As DNA, the CDR3 is TGTGCCAGCAGTTACTCGATGCTAGCGGGAGGGCCAAGGGAGCAGTACTTC. This encodes CASSYSMLAGGPREQYF.

This rearrangement joins TRBV11-2 to TRBJ1-1, with D maybe TRBD1 (6 bases). Deletions cut 5 bases from V and 4 bases from J, with 14 bases between. This CDR3 contains 14 residues. From germline, CDR1 is SGHAT and CDR2 FQNNGV. The CDR3 coding sequence is TGTGCCAGCAGCCCGCAACAGGGATCCACTGAAGCTTTCTTT. Protein product: CASSPQQGSTEAFF.

The sample holds a few counts of this clone. V usage is TRBV4-2 and J usage is TRBJ1-1, with D possibly matching TRBD1 (5 bases). The CDR3 has 15 amino acids. The ends were cut back, 1 base at V and 5 bases at J, with 14 bases in the middle. Looked up from germline, CDR1 is LGHNA and CDR2 is YNFKEQ. The CDR3 reads CASSQALGKGTEAFF. The DNA of the CDR3 is TGTGCCAGCAGCCAAGCGTTGGGGAAGGGGACTGAAGCTTTCTTT.

The chain links TRBV6-2 or TRBV6-3 to TRBJ2-1, with 7 bases aligning to TRBD2. J gave up 7 bases and V 2 bases, and 8 bases lay outside the gene matches. CDR1 MNHEY and CDR2 SVGEGT come from the germline V gene. CDR3 length: 15 amino acids. CDR3 protein: CASSYGSGNSNEQFF. CDR3 coding DNA: TGTGCCAGCAGTTACGGCAGCGGGAATAGTAATGAGCAGTTCTTC.

The chain employs TRBV6-7 and TRBJ1-1, with 8 bases fitting TRBD1. TRBV6-7 is annotated as an ORF whose role is uncertain. V was pared by 11 bases and J by 1 base, with 3 bases of the junction left unmatched. The CDR3 sequence is 12 residues long. The CDR3 sequence is CAGGTGNTEAFF. The CDR3 nucleotides read TGTGCCGGGGGGACAGGGAACACTGAAGCTTTCTTT.

J is TRBJ2-2 and V is TRBV9; D possibly corresponds to TRBD1 (6 bases). The CDR3 has 16 residues. The germline V and J ends were trimmed by 1 base and 6 bases, with 16 bases remaining between them. Germline CDR1 is SGDLS and CDR2 is YYNGEE. CDR3 sequence (DNA): TGTGCCAGCAGCGTACTCTCAGGGGCTAATTCCGGGGAGCTGTTTTTT. Its protein product is CASSVLSGANSGELFF.

V and J are TRBV11-3 and TRBJ2-5; the D gene is possibly TRBD2 (6 bases). The germline V gene has CDR1 SGHNT and CDR2 YENEEA. This CDR3 comprises 14 residues. Trimming removed 1 base at V and 5 bases at J, with 11 bases between. CDR3 coding DNA: TGTGCCAGCAGCTTAGGGGGGGTTTTGGAGACCCAGTACTTC. Amino acids: CASSLGGVLETQYF.